What follows are 5 T cell receptor beta chains derived from one specimen sequenced in a study of response to subunit inactivated influenza vaccine. MiXCR, applied by TCRdb to the RT-PCR reads, yields one record per CDR3 protein. This sample carries roughly 500,000 distinct CDR3 sequences, approximately 15% of them seen once, and the ten largest clones take roughly 3%. The material sequenced was CD4+ T cells sorted from PBMCs, taken around 25 months after vaccination. The receptors come from a man aged 50-75 years who received an inactivated influenza vaccine.

As concerns this clonotype: One end of the junction fails to match germline, which may point to a read error. This chain links TRBV12-3 or TRBV12-4 with TRBJ1-2, with D uncertain. This CDR3 contains 13 residues. DNA for the CDR3: TGTGCCAGCACTTTAGGTAGCAGCTTGGGCTACACCTTC. Its translation: CASTLGSSLGYTF.

The gene calls are TRBV27 and TRBJ2-7, with 14 bases lining up with TRBD2. CDR3 length equals 15 residues. CDR1 is MNHEY and CDR2 is SMNVEV in the germline V gene (reference sequence). V was pared by 5 bases and J by 2 bases, with 2 bases of the junction left unmatched. DNA of the CDR3: TGTGCCAGCAGTGCGACTAGCGGGAGGGCCTACGAGCAGTACTTC. This translates into CASSATSGRAYEQYF.

The chain uses TRBV7-2 and TRBJ1-5; D gene unclear. The CDR3 sequence is 13 residues long. Germline CDR1 and CDR2: SGHTA and FQGNSA. V was shortened by 8 bases and J by 2 bases, with 10 bases between the two germline ends. The CDR3 nucleotides read TGTGCCAGCCGGAGGGAGGGCAATCAGCCCCAGCATTTT. It is translated as CASRREGNQPQHF.

The chain uses TRBV30 and TRBJ2-2, with 9 positions matching TRBD1. CDR3 length: 14 residues. Germline V CDR1 and CDR2: GTSNPN, SVGIG (reference sequence). Unmatched junction bases numbered 8, after V lost 8 bases and J lost 4 bases. CDR3 sequence reads: CAGRDRAITGELFF. The DNA of the CDR3 is TGTGCCGGACGGGACAGGGCAATCACCGGGGAGCTGTTTTTT. The full variable domain, completed using reference TRBV30 and TRBJ2-2, is SQTIHQWPATLVQPVGSPLSLECTVEGTSNPNLYWYRQAAGRGLQLLFYSVGIGQISSEVPQNLSASRPQDRQFILSSKKLLLSDSGFYLCAGRDRAITGELFFGEGSRLTVL.

The chain has TRBV11-2 and TRBJ2-1, with 11 bases aligning to TRBD2. The V segment lost 5 bases and the J segment 6 bases; nucleotides outside the gene matches: 9. Germline CDR1 and CDR2: SGHAT and FQNNGV. This CDR3 comprises 16 residues. The CDR3 region has the DNA TGTGCCAGCAGCACTGTAGCGGGAGGGCCCCTCAATGAGCAGTTCTTC. This gives the protein CASSTVAGGPLNEQFF.